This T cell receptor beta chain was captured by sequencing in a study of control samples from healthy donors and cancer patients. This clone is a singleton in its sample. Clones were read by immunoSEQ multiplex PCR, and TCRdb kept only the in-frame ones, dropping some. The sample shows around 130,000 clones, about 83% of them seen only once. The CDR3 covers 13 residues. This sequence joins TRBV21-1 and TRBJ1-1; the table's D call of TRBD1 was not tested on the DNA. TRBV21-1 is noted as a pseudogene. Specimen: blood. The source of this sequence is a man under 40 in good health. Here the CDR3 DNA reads TGTGCCAGCAGCAAAGTAAGGGGAAAGGCAGCTTTCTTT. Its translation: CASSKVRGKAAFF.